These 21 T cell receptor beta chains originate from one sample sequenced in a study of blood T cell repertoires in COVID-19. The assay was immunoSEQ multiplex PCR, and TCRdb's table has in-frame clones only and misses some. The sample includes about 150,000 clones, approximately 86% seen only once; the top ten take 6.9%. Specimen: peripheral blood. The receptors stem from a man aged 80 or over with COVID-19, enrolled during active disease.

This clone was recorded a few times. The chain carries TRBV7-3 and TRBJ2-1, with 9 bases fitting TRBD1. The V gene end was trimmed by 5 bases and the J gene end by 5 bases; junction bases not matched to a gene: 1. Germline CDR1 SGHTA, CDR2 FQGTGA. CDR3 size: 13 residues. This CDR3 reads CASSRDRDNEQFF. The CDR3 DNA reads TGTGCCAGCAGCAGGGACAGGGACAATGAGCAGTTCTTC.

In this sample, this clone turned up a few times. The V gene is TRBV24-1, the J gene TRBJ2-2; TRBD2 aligns across 8 bases. The CDR3 runs 15 residues. The ends lost 5 bases at V and 7 bases at J; junction bases unmatched: 8. The germline CDR1 and CDR2 sequences are KGHDR and SFDVKD. The CDR3 DNA reads as TGTGCCACCAGTGGAGCGGGGGAACTCGTCGGGGAGCTGTTTTTT. It codes for CATSGAGELVGELFF.

The CDR3 nucleotides read TGTGCCAGCAAACCGGGTCTAGATCAGCCCCAGCATTTT. Translated, it gives CASKPGLDQPQHF. The chain combines TRBV2 with TRBJ1-5; D uncertain. Trimming stripped 7 bases from V and 5 bases from J, with 12 bases between. The CDR3 has 13 residues. The germline CDR1 and CDR2 sequences are SNHLY and FYNNEI. Full variable domain (outside the CDR3, taken from reference TRBV2 and TRBJ1-5): EPEVTQTPSHQVTQMGQEVILRCVPISNHLYFYWYRQILGQKVEFLVSFYNNEISEKSEIFDDQFSVERPDGSNFTLKIRSTKLEDSAMYFCASKPGLDQPQHFGDGTRLSIL.

The CDR3 DNA follows: TGCGCCAGCAGCCAAGATCTGAACTATGGCTACACCTTC. It specifies CASSQDLNYGYTF. The chain employs TRBV4-1 and TRBJ1-2, with D hard to call. CDR1 and CDR2 from the germline V gene are MGHRA and YSYEKL. The V gene lost 0 bases and the J gene lost 2 bases, with 4 bases spanning the gap. The CDR3 runs to 13 residues.

The chain employs TRBV27 and TRBJ2-4, with D perhaps TRBD1 (5 bases). Germline assignment: CDR1 MNHEY and CDR2 SMNVEV (reference sequence). This CDR3 comprises 15 residues. Trimming pared 5 bases from V and 0 bases from J, leaving 11 bases between. Here the CDR3 DNA reads TGTGCCAGCAGTCGGGCAGGGAAAGCCAAAAACATTCAGTACTTC. Encoded protein: CASSRAGKAKNIQYF.

J is TRBJ2-1 and V is TRBV6-2 or TRBV6-3; D is possibly TRBD1 (6 bases). This CDR3 comprises 17 residues. Germline V lookup: CDR1 MNHEY, CDR2 SVGEGT. The V and J ends lost 2 bases and 1 base respectively, with 15 bases between them. The CDR3 nucleotides are TGTGCCAGCAGTTACAATCTGGGGGCTATTTCCTACAATGAGCAGTTCTTC. This encodes CASSYNLGAISYNEQFF.

The chain links TRBV6-4 to TRBJ1-1; TRBD1 matches 8 bases. Germline loops: CDR1 MRHNA, CDR2 SNTAGT. The V and J ends lost 6 bases and 5 bases, in that order; junction bases with no gene match: 8. The CDR3 spans 14 residues. As DNA, the CDR3 is TGTGCCAGCAGGGCAGGGGGCTCGAGAACTGAAGCTTTCTTT. This translates into CASRAGGSRTEAFF.

The chain links TRBV7-3 to TRBJ2-2; TRBD2 aligns across 9 bases. CDR3 length: 15 amino acids. Germline V gene sequence: CDR1 SGHTA, CDR2 FQGTGA. The V and J ends lost 4 bases and 8 bases, in that order; junction bases with no gene match: 8. In DNA form, the CDR3 reads TGTGCCAGCAGCTCTGGCGGGGGGGCTCGAGGGGAGCTGTTTTTT. This encodes CASSSGGGARGELFF.

This clone has just one count. The chain uses TRBV24-1 and TRBJ1-2, with TRBD1 matching 9 bases. Per the germline V gene, CDR1 is KGHDR and CDR2 is SFDVKD. V dropped 3 bases and J dropped 8; count of bases not matched to a gene: 6. This CDR3 is 14 amino acids long. The DNA of the CDR3 is TGTGCCACCAGTGATCAGGACAGGGGCGACGGCTACACCTTC. It translates to CATSDQDRGDGYTF.

CDR3 protein: CASSYGTGSTGNTIYF. CDR3 coding DNA: TGTGCCAGCAGTTACGGCACGGGGAGCACTGGAAACACCATATATTTT. V and J are TRBV6-5 and TRBJ1-3, with D hard to call. The V gene lost 2 bases and the J gene lost 2 bases, with 13 bases spanning the gap. The germline gives CDR1 MNHEY, CDR2 SVGAGI. The CDR3 is made up of 16 amino acids.

V usage is TRBV7-8 and J usage is TRBJ2-2; D may be TRBD1 (7 bases). The CDR3 is 19 residues long. Germline lookup yields CDR1 SGHVS and CDR2 FQNEAQ. Trimming shortened V by 5 bases and J by 6 bases, and 28 bases separated the two germline ends. The CDR3 reads CASSLRILAGGSTSGELFF. CDR3 nucleotide sequence: TGTGCCAGCAGCCTACGGATCTTAGCAGGGGGGAGCACCTCCGGGGAGCTGTTTTTT.

The gene calls are TRBV12-3 or TRBV12-4 and TRBJ1-1; tentative D call: TRBD1 (6 bases). This CDR3 region has 13 residues. V lost 4 bases, J lost 1 base, and 7 bases lay in between. CDR3 loop: CASSWTANTEAFF. The DNA of the CDR3 is TGTGCCAGCAGTTGGACAGCGAACACTGAAGCTTTCTTT.

The chain carries TRBV28 and TRBJ1-5, with no clear D. The CDR3 is 14 amino acids. CDR1 MDHEN and CDR2 SYDVKM come from the germline V gene. Trimming removed 2 bases at V and 5 bases at J, with 10 bases between. In nucleotides, the CDR3 is TGTGCCAGCAGTTTAAGCGGCCGCTATCAGCCCCAGCATTTT. This sequence encodes CASSLSGRYQPQHF.

The chain employs TRBV28 and TRBJ2-7; 10 positions agree with TRBD1. CDR3 length: 15 residues. J was trimmed by 4 bases and V by 5 bases; bases with no gene match: 8. Per the germline V gene, CDR1 is MDHEN and CDR2 is SYDVKM. CDR3 sequence reads: CASSRSWGQGYEQYF. In DNA form, the CDR3 reads TGTGCCAGCAGTCGTTCCTGGGGACAGGGGTACGAGCAGTACTTC.

This chain links TRBV10-3 with TRBJ1-2; a possible D gene is TRBD1 (6 bases). The CDR3 sequence is 14 residues long. V was shortened by 6 bases and J by 1 base, with 12 bases between the two germline ends. CDR1 is ENHRY, CDR2 SYGVKD, per germline. The CDR3 region has the DNA TGTGCCATCAGAGCCGGGACACTTAACTATGGCTACACCTTC. Protein sequence: CAIRAGTLNYGYTF.

The CDR3 reads CASSPLGQGGEYGYTF. The CDR3 DNA follows: TGTGCCAGCAGCCCTCTGGGACAGGGAGGCGAGTATGGCTACACCTTC. The rearrangement uses TRBV4-2 and TRBJ1-2, with 9 bases aligning to TRBD1. In germline, CDR1 is LGHNA, CDR2 YNFKEQ. CDR3 length equals 16 residues. V lost 4 bases, J lost 5 bases, and 11 bases stayed unmatched.

The rearrangement joins TRBV5-6 to TRBJ1-4; D call uncertain. Germline assignment: CDR1 SGHDT and CDR2 YYEEEE. The length of the CDR3 is 16 residues. V was trimmed by 3 bases and J by 1 base, leaving 13 bases between them. The CDR3 nucleotides are TGTGCCAGCAGCTGGGGTGGAGGCCGAACTAATGAAAAACTGTTTTTT. This translates into CASSWGGGRTNEKLFF.

The CDR3 sequence is CASSEVPADTQYF. The CDR3 DNA reads as TGTGCCAGCAGTGAGGTCCCGGCAGATACGCAGTATTTT. V is TRBV2 and J is TRBJ2-3; D not resolved. Germline values: CDR1 SNHLY, CDR2 FYNNEI. V was trimmed by 3 bases and J by 4 bases, leaving 8 bases between them. The CDR3 contains 13 residues.

CDR3 DNA: TGTGCCAGCAGCCTCGGGGACAGGGGTTCACCCCTCCACTTT. Amino acids: CASSLGDRGSPLHF. The V call is TRBV5-6, the J call TRBJ1-6; the match to TRBD1 covers 10 bases. With 4 bases clipped from V and 9 bases from J, the junction kept 4 bases outside the gene matches. The CDR3 totals 14 residues. Germline assignment: CDR1 SGHDT and CDR2 YYEEEE.

The V and J genes are TRBV5-5 and TRBJ1-2; 10 bases fit TRBD1. The CDR3 runs to 14 residues. Trimming cost V 4 bases and J 2 bases; bases outside gene matches: 2. Germline V gene lookup returns CDR1 SGHKS and CDR2 YYEKEE (reference sequence). CDR3 sequence: CASSRGQGNYGYTF. In DNA form, the CDR3 reads TGTGCCAGCAGCCGGGGACAGGGGAACTATGGCTACACCTTC.

V is TRBV6-5 and J is TRBJ2-7; TRBD1 might be the D (5 bases). CDR3 size: 15 residues. The V and J ends lost 2 bases and 11 bases respectively, with 22 bases between them. Per the germline V gene, CDR1 is MNHEY and CDR2 is SVGAGI. For the CDR3, the DNA is TGTGCCAGCAGTTACGCCGGACAAGTCAAAACCCTAGAGTACTTC. Its translation is CASSYAGQVKTLEYF.